Listed below are T cell receptor beta chains from one sample, sequenced in a study of shared clonotypes between healthy human individuals. The table came from immunoSEQ multiplex PCR; TCRdb's copy has only in-frame clones and leaves some out. The profile shows around 2,000,000 clones, roughly 91% of them singletons. Sequenced material: naive CD8+ T cells from PBMCs. The receptors here all came from a man in his late teens or twenties in good health. Some clones in this sample may be carry-over from other donors' samples. Each CDR3 is given with its conserved first and last residue. Fields, in order: J gene, D gene, V gene, CDR3 DNA, CDR3 protein. A D gene is named only where the DNA matches it firmly.

TRBJ1-1 | . | TRBV7-8 | TGTGCCAGCAGCTTTGGGTGGGGCAGCCCTAACACTGAAGCTTTCTTT | CASSFGWGSPNTEAFF
TRBJ2-7 | . | TRBV5-4 | TGTGCCAGCAGCTTGGGAGACAGGAAAACCTACGAGCAGTACTTC | CASSLGDRKTYEQYF
TRBJ2-2 | . | TRBV6-1 | TGTGCCAGCAGTGAACGGGGAGGGGGCGGTGGCGGGGAGCTGTTTTTT | CASSERGGGGGGELFF
TRBJ2-7 | TRBD1 | TRBV11-2 | TGTGCCAGCAGCTCGACTTACGCTGGGACAGCTAGCTACGAGCAGTACTTC | CASSSTYAGTASYEQYF
TRBJ1-1 | . | TRBV19 | TGTGCCAGTAGAACCGGGACGAGCGCGTCTGAAGCTTTCTTT | CASRTGTSASEAFF
TRBJ2-1 | . | TRBV9 | TGTGCCAGCAGCGTAGGAACTGGCTCCTACAATGAGCAGTTCTTC | CASSVGTGSYNEQFF
TRBJ1-2 | TRBD1 | TRBV7-6 | TGTGCCAGCAGCTTAGGTCTGAGAGGGACAGGGGGGTCCGACTATGGCTACACCTTC | CASSLGLRGTGGSDYGYTF
TRBJ1-6 | TRBD1 | TRBV5-1 | TGCGCCAGCAGCAAAGGACAGGGCCCATGGAATTCACCCCTCCACTTT | CASSKGQGPWNSPLHF
TRBJ2-7 | . | TRBV7-9 | TGTGCCAGCAGCCCCAGCCTGGATACCTACGAGCAGTACTTC | CASSPSLDTYEQYF
TRBJ2-5 | . | TRBV7-2 | TGTGCCAGCAGGGGAGGAGAGACCCAGTACTTC | CASRGGETQYF
TRBJ1-5 | . | TRBV27 | TGTGCCAGCAGTTACGGACGCGATAGCAATCAGCCCCAGCATTTT | CASSYGRDSNQPQHF
TRBJ1-2 | . | TRBV4-3 | TGCGCCAGCAGCCCCTCTTTTCAGGCCCACTATGGCTACACCTTC | CASSPSFQAHYGYTF
TRBJ2-7 | . | TRBV2 | TGTGCCAGCTTGGGCTCCTACGAGCAGTACTTC | CASLGSYEQYF
TRBJ2-3 | . | TRBV28 | TGTGCCAGCAGTTTTGGGGGCTCGGGGACAGATACGCAGTATTTT | CASSFGGSGTDTQYF
TRBJ2-1 | TRBD1 | TRBV11-2 | TGTGCCAGCAGCTTACGAGACAGGGGAAGCAATGAGCAGTTCTTC | CASSLRDRGSNEQFF
TRBJ2-7 | TRBD2 | TRBV5-1 | TGCGCCAGCTTCGACCCCGCGGGAGGGCCCCTTGGGGGGGAGCAGTACTTC | CASFDPAGGPLGGEQYF